The 8 T cell receptor beta chains in this list originate from one sample, sequenced in a study of blood T cells in healthy people across ages. Through a sample-barcoded 5' primer and a J-beta primer mix, a second PCR was run for about 6 to 12 cycles. Using its own MiXCR run on the 5' RACE reads, TCRdb lists one record per CDR3 protein. The sample records about 1.4 million distinct CDR3 sequences, roughly 59% being singletons. Sequencing was carried out using blood. These receptors all come from a man between 18 and 29 years old in good health.

The chain has TRBV29-1 and TRBJ1-1, with 9 bases identical to TRBD1. Trimming cost V 2 bases and J 1 base; bases outside gene matches: 2. The CDR3 contains 14 residues. Germline values: CDR1 SQVTM, CDR2 ANQGSEA. The CDR3 here is CSVERTGANTEAFF. DNA for the CDR3: TGCAGCGTTGAAAGGACAGGGGCGAACACTGAAGCTTTCTTT.

The J gene is TRBJ2-5, the V gene TRBV20-1; D is tentatively TRBD1 or TRBD2 (5 bases each). The germline V and J ends were trimmed by 5 bases and 1 base, with 11 bases remaining between them. The CDR3 runs 13 residues. The germline V gene has CDR1 DFQATT and CDR2 SNEGSKA (reference sequence). CDR3 DNA sequence: TGCAGTGCTCCTGGGACGGTCCAAGAGACCCAGTACTTC. Protein sequence: CSAPGTVQETQYF.

The V and J genes are TRBV7-2 and TRBJ2-1, with 7 bases aligning to TRBD1. Germline V gene sequence: CDR1 SGHTA, CDR2 FQGNSA. The V segment lost 5 bases and the J segment 4 bases; nucleotides outside the gene matches: 8. The CDR3 has 15 amino acids. The CDR3 loop reads CASSPGGRPYNEQFF. In nucleotides, the CDR3 is TGTGCCAGCAGCCCAGGGGGACGGCCTTACAATGAGCAGTTCTTC.

The chain joins TRBV6-5 to TRBJ1-1; maybe TRBD1 (6 bases). This CDR3 contains 15 residues. The V gene lost 0 bases and the J gene lost 6 bases, with 14 bases spanning the gap. Germline V gene data show CDR1 as MNHEY and CDR2 as SVGAGI. CDR3 nucleotide sequence: TGTGCCAGCAGTTACTCTTACAGGGTGGCCGCTGAAGCTTTCTTT. Translation: CASSYSYRVAAEAFF.

The rearrangement uses TRBV20-1 and TRBJ2-7; TRBD2 matches 12 bases. The CDR3 loop spans 15 amino acids. From germline, CDR1 is DFQATT and CDR2 SNEGSKA (reference sequence). V lost 6 bases and J lost 2; bases outside the gene matches: 8. The chain's CDR3 is CSATGLAGTTYEQYF. CDR3 bases: TGCAGTGCAACGGGACTAGCGGGCACGACCTACGAGCAGTACTTC.

The V call is TRBV6-6, the J call TRBJ2-1; 8 bases are shared with TRBD2. The length of the CDR3 is 15 residues. Germline CDR1 reads MNHNY; CDR2 reads SVGAGI (reference sequence). After removal of 4 bases from V and 6 bases from J, the junction contained 8 bases not matched to a gene. CDR3 residues: CASSSPARGGNEQFF. The CDR3, as DNA: TGTGCCAGCAGTTCCCCAGCCCGGGGGGGCAATGAGCAGTTCTTC.

The chain couples TRBV6-1 to TRBJ2-1; TRBD1 is a possible D gene (5 bases). Germline CDR1 and CDR2: MNHNS and SASEGT. V was cut by 1 base and J by 4 bases, with 8 bases left in between. The CDR3 consists of 14 residues. Here the CDR3 DNA reads TGTGCCAGCAGTGAAGAGGGGTGGTACAATGAGCAGTTCTTC. This codes for CASSEEGWYNEQFF.

V is TRBV4-3 and J is TRBJ1-2; 8 bases line up with TRBD1. Germline CDR1 reads LGHNA; CDR2 reads YSLEER. The CDR3 spans 13 residues. After removal of 4 bases from V and 10 bases from J, the junction contained 8 bases not matched to a gene. This CDR3 reads CASSRAGGDDYTF. The CDR3 DNA reads as TGCGCCAGCAGCCGGGCAGGGGGCGATGACTACACCTTC.